This T cell receptor (beta chain) derives from a study of blood T cell repertoires in COVID-19. In the study overall: Nucleic acid was either cDNA or gDNA, and it came from T cells, B-cell-depleted T cells, or PBMCs.

This clone was recorded once. Germline assignment: CDR1 MNHEY and CDR2 SVGAGI. The CDR3 runs 13 residues. V trimming: 6 bases; J trimming: 9 bases; junction bases outside the gene matches: 10. Study members were between roughly 18 and 90 years old and lived in approximately 25 US regions. Clones were sequenced by immunoSEQ multiplex PCR, and TCRdb holds only the in-frame ones, with some missing. The sample has fewer than 250,000 clones; around 90% are singletons. Material for sequencing was PBMCs or T cells enriched from blood (not recorded which). This TCR was recovered from a woman in her 30s with acute COVID-19. J is TRBJ2-7 and V is TRBV6-5; 8 bases match TRBD2. CDR3 bases: TGTGCCAGCAGCCCCGGGGGGGCCGGTGTGCAGTACTTC. Protein product: CASSPGGAGVQYF.